These 30 T cell receptor beta chains share one sample of origin, sequenced in a study of tumor-infiltrating lymphocytes in primary liver carcinoma (dated by TCRdb to the late 2010s). RNA from unsorted whole blood was extracted with TRIzol reagent, and germline DNA was obtained with the DNeasy Blood & Tissue kit. Sequencing took place on an Illumina HiSeq 2500. Starting from approximately 0.5 ug total RNA, TCRbeta-specific cDNA was produced by reverse transcription with a constant-region primer and ProtoScript II reverse transcriptase. Construction of the TCRbeta libraries relied on three nested rounds of multiplex PCR, following a slightly modified ARM-PCR procedure. Multiplex TRBV1-TRBV30 forward primers and a Cbeta reverse primer were used in the first two PCR rounds, each of which was run for about 10 cycles. TCRdb reprocessed the public reads (quality trimming at Q25 with fastp, clone calling with MiXCR) and kept in-frame beta chains. Each CDR3 protein gets just one entry, which takes the most common genes and DNA from the rows behind it. This sample gives almost 200,000 distinct CDR3 sequences in total; 65% of them show up just once. Of the sample, under 7.5% is held by the ten largest clones.

Sequenced input: peripheral blood. The receptors were gathered from a woman aged 55-69 years with primary liver carcinoma and hepatitis B virus infection.

For this clonotype: At one end the junction does not follow the germline gene, possibly because of a read error. CDR3 residues: CASSFRGGSYNEQFF. Here the CDR3 DNA reads TGTGCCAGCAGCTTTCGGGGGGGATCCTATAATGAGCAGTTCTTC. The V gene is TRBV5-5, the J gene TRBJ2-1; TRBD2 matches 8 bases. The CDR3 covers 15 residues. Germline CDR1 reads SGHKS; CDR2 reads YYEKEE (reference sequence).

In this sample, this clonotype turned up many times. The chain uses TRBV4-1 and TRBJ1-2; TRBD1 aligns across 8 bases. The length of the CDR3 is 15 residues. Germline CDR1 and CDR2: MGHRA and YSYEKL. With 2 bases clipped from V and 5 bases from J, the junction kept 7 bases outside the gene matches. CDR3 sequence (DNA): TGCGCCAGCAGCCAACAGGGGGCGACCGAATATGGCTACACCTTC. This sequence encodes CASSQQGATEYGYTF.

The chain links TRBV5-1 to TRBJ2-1, with TRBD2 as a possible D gene (6 bases). Trimming left V 4 bases short and J 12 bases short, with 29 bases between. The CDR3 length is 17 residues. CDR1 is SGHRS, CDR2 YFSETQ, per germline. The CDR3 protein is CASSTSGTSISTMTQFF. DNA for the CDR3: TGCGCCAGCAGCACCTCCGGGACTTCCATTTCTACAATGACGCAGTTCTTC.

The gene calls are TRBV4-2 and TRBJ2-3, with 8 nucleotides matching TRBD2. The length of the CDR3 is 16 residues. The V gene end was trimmed by 0 bases and the J gene end by 3 bases; junction bases not matched to a gene: 5. From germline, CDR1 is LGHNA and CDR2 YNFKEQ. The CDR3 DNA is TGTGCCAGCAGCCAAGATTCGGGAGGGACGACAGATACGCAGTATTTT. Translated, it gives CASSQDSGGTTDTQYF.

CDR3 bases: TGCAGTGCTAGAGGGACAGGGATGAACACTGAAGCTTTCTTT. It translates to CSARGTGMNTEAFF. The V call is TRBV20-1, the J call TRBJ1-1; 8 nucleotides align to TRBD1. CDR1 is DFQATT, CDR2 SNEGSKA, per germline (reference sequence). V lost 1 base to trimming and J lost 0 bases; unmatched junction nucleotides: 1. This CDR3 contains 14 residues.

With regard to this clonotype: At one end, the junction sequence differs from germline, possibly due to a read error. The chain employs TRBV28 and TRBJ2-5, with 7 bases matching TRBD1. Germline V gene lookup returns CDR1 MDHEN and CDR2 SYDVKM. The CDR3 consists of 16 residues. Written as DNA, the CDR3 is TGTACCAGCTGTCCCGCGACAGGGCTGTGCCAAGAGACCCAGTACTTC. It encodes CTSCPATGLCQETQYF.

A word on this clonotype: This may be a read error, as it is one base from a much larger clone. The chain recombines TRBV14 with TRBJ2-1, with 13 bases lining up with TRBD2. Germline loops: CDR1 SGHDN, CDR2 FVKESK. The CDR3 is 15 amino acids. The CDR3 protein is CASSQGLAGLSERFF. In nucleotides, the CDR3 is TGTGCCAGCAGCCAGGGACTAGCGGGATTGTCTGAGCGGTTCTTC. The full variable domain, its missing parts supplied by reference TRBV14 and TRBJ2-1, is EAGVTQFPSHSVIEKGQTVTLRCDPISGHDNLYWYRRVMGKEIKFLLHFVKESKQDESGMPNNRFLAERTGGTYSTLKVQPAELEDSGVYFCASSQGLAGLSERFFGPGTRLTVL.

The CDR3 nucleotides read TGTGCCAGCAGTTTAGTTGGCGGGAGCTCCTACAATGAGCAGTTCTTC. As protein: CASSLVGGSSYNEQFF. V gene TRBV28 combines with J gene TRBJ2-1, with 7 bases aligning to TRBD2. With 2 bases clipped from V and 0 bases from J, the junction kept 4 bases outside the gene matches. Germline CDR1 is MDHEN and CDR2 is SYDVKM. The CDR3 runs 16 residues.

The chain joins TRBV28 to TRBJ2-1; D gene unclear. Trimming removed 1 base at V and 7 bases at J, with 11 bases between. This CDR3 has 14 amino acids. Germline loops: CDR1 MDHEN, CDR2 SYDVKM. The CDR3 reads CASSLSPTVNEQFF. The CDR3 nucleotides read TGTGCCAGCAGTTTATCCCCCACAGTAAATGAGCAGTTCTTC.

This chain uses TRBV11-2 with TRBJ2-6; D possibly matches TRBD1 or TRBD2 (7 bases each). Germline V lookup: CDR1 SGHAT, CDR2 FQNNGV. V lost 5 bases and J lost 8, with 28 bases in between. This CDR3 spans 19 amino acids. Here the CDR3 reads CASSPGQFWTSSGSNVLTF. The CDR3 bases are TGTGCCAGCAGCCCGGGACAGTTCTGGACTAGTTCTGGATCCAACGTCCTGACTTTC.

The chain uses TRBV30 and TRBJ2-7, with TRBD2 matching over 9 bases. Germline assignment: CDR1 GTSNPN and CDR2 SVGIG (reference sequence). Losses at the gene ends were 8 bases for V and 0 bases for J; bases not matched to a gene: 14. The CDR3 covers 16 residues. CDR3 in amino acids: CATEMTSGLFSYEQYF. DNA of the CDR3: TGTGCCACGGAGATGACTAGCGGATTGTTCTCCTACGAGCAGTACTTC. Filled out from reference TRBV30 and TRBJ2-7, the complete variable domain reads SQTIHQWPATLVQPVGSPLSLECTVEGTSNPNLYWYRQAAGRGLQLLFYSVGIGQISSEVPQNLSASRPQDRQFILSSKKLLLSDSGFYLCATEMTSGLFSYEQYFGPGTRLTVT.

This clonotype occurred once. The junction shows a germline mismatch at one end, possibly a read error. The chain recombines TRBV11-1 with TRBJ2-1, with D perhaps given as TRBD1 or TRBD2 (5 bases each). Looked up from germline, CDR1 is SGHAT and CDR2 is FQDESV (reference sequence). The CDR3 totals 17 residues. CDR3: CASSSRFREKAYNKQFF. DNA for the CDR3: TGTGCCAGCAGCTCTAGATTCAGGGAGAAAGCCTACAATAAGCAATTCTTC.

With regard to this clonotype: This may stem from a read error, because a much larger clone lies one nucleotide away. The rearrangement joins TRBV6-6 to TRBJ2-2, with TRBD2 as a possible D gene (5 bases). The CDR3 loop spans 10 amino acids. Germline CDR1 and CDR2: MNHNY and SVGAGI (reference sequence). CDR3 DNA: TGTGTCGGAGGCGTCGGGGAGCTGTTTTTT. Translating gives CVGGVGELFF.

A note on this clonotype: No conserved phenylalanine or tryptophan ends this CDR3, so it is likely a read error. This sequence joins TRBV12-3 or TRBV12-4 and TRBJ2-7; 13 bases agree with TRBD2. Trimming at V came to 7 bases and at J to 1 base, leaving 4 bases not matched to a gene. This CDR3 spans 15 amino acids. The CDR3 loop is CASIPGLAGSYEQYL. As DNA, the CDR3 is TGTGCCAGCATTCCGGGACTAGCGGGATCCTACGAGCAGTACTTG.

Turning to this clonotype: The junction and the germline gene differ at one end; a read error may be behind it. This rearrangement joins TRBV11-3 to TRBJ2-5; D remains ambiguous. The CDR3 is made up of 14 amino acids. Germline loops: CDR1 SGHNT, CDR2 YENEEA. Here the CDR3 DNA reads TGTACCAGCAGCTTAGTGGTCAGCCAAGAGACCAAGTACTTC. The encoded protein is CTSSLVVSQETKYF.

This chain connects TRBV6-2 or TRBV6-3 to TRBJ1-2; possible D gene TRBD1, 5 bases. V lost 7 bases and J lost 8, with 23 bases in between. This CDR3 region has 15 residues. CDR1 and CDR2 (germline): MNHEY, SVGEGT. CDR3 DNA sequence: TGTGCCAGCATCGAATCCGGGACCCAGGCCAGAGGCTACACCTTC. It encodes CASIESGTQARGYTF.

Notes on this clonotype: Since a much larger clone is just one base distant, this may be a read error. The V and J genes are TRBV28 and TRBJ2-2; maybe TRBD2 (6 bases). The CDR3 runs 15 residues. Trimming stripped 5 bases from V and 1 base from J, with 11 bases between. Germline V lookup: CDR1 MDHEN, CDR2 SYDVKM. CDR3 nucleotide sequence: TGTGCCAGCAGTCCTAATAGCGGGAACACCGGGGAGCTGTTTTTT. Translation gives CASSPNSGNTGELFF. The full variable domain, rest sourced from reference TRBV28 and TRBJ2-2, is DVKVTQSSRYLVKRTGEKVFLECVQDMDHENMFWYRQDPGLGLRLIYFSYDVKMKEKGDIPEGYSVSREKKERFSLILESASTNQTSMYLCASSPNSGNTGELFFGEGSRLTVL.

About this clonotype: The conserved final phenylalanine or tryptophan is absent from the CDR3, which likely points to a read error. The chain has TRBV12-3 or TRBV12-4 and TRBJ2-1; no reliable D call. Trimming shortened V by 3 bases and J by 10 bases, and 7 bases separated the two germline ends. The CDR3 has 11 residues. The CDR3 sequence: CASSLGGEQFI. Here the CDR3 DNA reads TGTGCCAGCAGTTTGGGTGGCGAGCAGTTCATC.

This clonotype was counted at least ten times. The chain recombines TRBV10-2 with TRBJ2-1; D uncertain. The CDR3 is made up of 13 amino acids. Trimming took 2 bases from V and 2 from J, leaving 4 bases between them. From germline, CDR1 is WSHSY and CDR2 SAAADI. CDR3 in amino acids: CASSETAYNEQFF. As DNA, the CDR3 is TGCGCCAGCAGTGAGACGGCCTACAATGAGCAGTTCTTC.

The chain uses TRBV20-1 and TRBJ2-1; 9 bases fit TRBD2. The length of the CDR3 is 17 residues. Unmatched junction bases numbered 10, after V lost 0 bases and J lost 4 bases. CDR1 and CDR2 (germline): DFQATT, SNEGSKA (reference sequence). CDR3 DNA sequence: TGCAGTGCTAGAGATCCCATTAGCGGGAGACGGTACAATGAGCAGTTCTTC. Amino acids: CSARDPISGRRYNEQFF.

The chain joins TRBV11-2 to TRBJ2-7; maybe TRBD2 (5 bases). Trimming shortened V by 8 bases and J by 5 bases, and 7 bases separated the two germline ends. The CDR3 covers 10 residues. The V gene's germline CDR1 is SGHAT and CDR2 FQNNGV. CDR3 coding DNA: TGTGCCAGCGACTACAACGAGCAGTACTTC. Its translation is CASDYNEQYF.

Only a few counts were recorded for this clonotype. This sequence joins TRBV6-5 and TRBJ2-1, with TRBD2 matching over 7 bases. This CDR3 comprises 15 residues. Germline V gene sequence: CDR1 MNHEY, CDR2 SVGAGI. Trimming took 7 bases from V and 2 from J; bases not matched to a gene: 8. As DNA, the CDR3 is TGTGCCAGCATTCCGACTAGCCAAACCTACAATGAGCAGTTCTTC. Amino acids: CASIPTSQTYNEQFF.

This clonotype appeared many times. The chain couples TRBV12-3 or TRBV12-4 to TRBJ1-2; D ambiguous. V was trimmed by 2 bases and J by 6 bases, leaving 16 bases between them. CDR3 size: 15 residues. This chain's CDR3 is CASSLKDSWVDGYTF. The CDR3 coding sequence is TGTGCCAGCAGTTTAAAGGATAGTTGGGTGGATGGCTACACCTTC.

In its sample, this clonotype was seen many times. J is TRBJ2-7 and V is TRBV6-6; D might be TRBD1 or TRBD2, each matching 6 bases. Trimming left V 0 bases short and J 6 bases short, with 9 bases between. Germline V lookup: CDR1 MNHNY, CDR2 SVGAGI (reference sequence). The CDR3 has 13 residues. This chain's CDR3 is CASSYSEGGEQYF. CDR3 coding DNA: TGTGCCAGCAGTTACTCAGAGGGGGGCGAGCAGTACTTC.

This clonotype was seen at least ten times. The chain employs TRBV10-3 and TRBJ2-1; the match to TRBD2 covers 7 bases. J lost 5 bases, V lost 2 bases, and 6 bases had no gene match. The CDR3 is made up of 15 amino acids. Germline CDR1 reads ENHRY; CDR2 reads SYGVKD. In DNA form, the CDR3 reads TGTGCCATCAGTGAGAAGGAAGCGGGAAACAATGAGCAGTTCTTC. Amino acids: CAISEKEAGNNEQFF.

Turning to this clonotype: This may stem from a read error, because a much larger clone lies one nucleotide away. This sequence joins TRBV12-5 and TRBJ2-2, with a possible D match to TRBD1 (6 bases). Trimming left V 3 bases short and J 7 bases short, with 15 bases between. In germline, CDR1 is LGHNT, CDR2 FRNRAP. This CDR3 is built from 15 residues. CDR3 bases: TGTGCTAGTGGTTTTCCCCCAGGGGCTAGCGGGGAGCTGTTTTTT. This translates into CASGFPPGASGELFF.

Many counts were recorded for this clonotype. This chain joins TRBV14 and TRBJ2-7, with 9 bases matching TRBD2. With V trimmed by 7 bases and J by 2 bases, 6 bases remained unmatched. The CDR3 extends over 14 amino acids. The germline V gene encodes CDR1 SGHDN and CDR2 FVKESK. CDR3 loop: CASTPGGRAYEQYF. For the CDR3, the DNA is TGTGCCAGCACCCCGGGCGGGAGGGCCTACGAGCAGTACTTC.

The chain links TRBV18 to TRBJ2-7; TRBD1 matches 7 bases. The V gene's germline CDR1 is KGHSH and CDR2 LQKENI. This CDR3 is 14 amino acids long. V lost 2 bases, J lost 6 bases, and 7 bases stayed unmatched. The CDR3 coding sequence is TGTGCCAGCTCACCAAAGACAGGGATAGGCGAGCAGTACTTC. This encodes CASSPKTGIGEQYF.

This chain uses TRBV19 with TRBJ2-7; D is perhaps TRBD2 (6 bases). The CDR3 contains 12 residues. Looked up from germline, CDR1 is LNHDA and CDR2 is SQIVND (reference sequence). V lost 8 bases and J 1 base, leaving 9 bases between the germline ends. The CDR3 region is CASPGGSYEQYF. CDR3 nucleotides: TGTGCCAGTCCCGGGGGATCCTACGAGCAGTACTTC.

As to this clonotype: Sequence at one end of the junction differs from germline and may be a read error. This chain joins TRBV4-1 and TRBJ1-5; D is possibly TRBD1 (5 bases). This CDR3 is 17 amino acids long. Germline-derived CDR1 and CDR2 are MGHRA and YSYEKL. In DNA, the CDR3 is TGCGCCAGCATCCAACCAACGCAGGGCTCCAGTTTAAGGCCCCAGCATTTT. This codes for CASIQPTQGSSLRPQHF.